The 23 T cell receptor beta chains given below trace back to one sample, sequenced in a study of cytomegalovirus exposure and HLA in healthy donors. The PCR was carried out with 60 Vbeta primers and 13 Jbeta primers. Method: immunoSEQ multiplex PCR; TCRdb's copy keeps in-frame clones and lacks some. This table holds approximately 110,000 clones. Sequenced: PBMCs. Receptors originate from a man aged 45-60 years in good health and CMV-seronegative.

The chain uses TRBV2 and TRBJ1-1; 7 bases are shared with TRBD1. Germline trimming cut 2 bases from V and 3 bases from J; bases unmatched to any gene: 6. The CDR3 spans 15 residues. Germline-derived CDR1 and CDR2 are SNHLY and FYNNEI. The CDR3 DNA reads as TGTGCCAGCAGTGAATTGGGACAGACCCACACTGAAGCTTTCTTT. The encoded protein is CASSELGQTHTEAFF.

This rearrangement joins TRBV7-2 to TRBJ1-2, with 8 bases lining up with TRBD1. The CDR3 length is 14 residues. CDR1 is SGHTA and CDR2 is FQGNSA in the germline V gene. V was clipped by 5 bases and J by 5 bases; unmatched bases: 7. The chain's CDR3 is CASSPHRGGYGYTF. CDR3 coding DNA: TGTGCCAGCAGCCCTCACAGGGGGGGTTATGGCTACACCTTC.

This chain joins TRBV19 and TRBJ2-5, with a weak D call TRBD1 (6 bases). The germline V and J ends were trimmed by 5 bases and 9 bases, with 19 bases remaining between them. CDR1 and CDR2 from the germline V gene are LNHDA and SQIVND (reference sequence). The CDR3 runs 14 residues. CDR3 DNA sequence: TGTGCCAGTAGTCCCGGACAGCCGAAGCGGTCCCAGTACTTC. Translation: CASSPGQPKRSQYF.

The chain combines TRBV7-3 with TRBJ2-7; 7 positions agree with TRBD1. The CDR3 covers 12 residues. V was clipped by 6 bases and J by 6 bases; unmatched bases: 5. CDR1 is SGHTA and CDR2 is FQGTGA in the germline V gene. The CDR3 reads CASSQGGGEQYF. The CDR3 DNA follows: TGTGCCAGCAGTCAAGGGGGCGGCGAGCAGTACTTC.

The chain joins TRBV28 to TRBJ2-7; no clear D gene. The CDR3 runs to 14 residues. Trimming took 7 bases from V and 3 from J, leaving 16 bases between them. Germline V CDR1 and CDR2: MDHEN, SYDVKM. As DNA, the CDR3 is TGTGCCAGCAACCACCTCGGTATGCTCTACGAGCAGTACTTC. Its protein is CASNHLGMLYEQYF.

The V gene is TRBV4-3, the J gene TRBJ2-7, with D maybe TRBD2 (7 bases). The germline gives CDR1 LGHNA, CDR2 YSLEER. The length of the CDR3 is 15 residues. V lost 0 bases, J lost 6 bases, and 15 bases lay in between. CDR3 sequence reads: CASSQDRGGWGEQYF. CDR3 DNA sequence: TGCGCCAGCAGCCAAGATCGCGGGGGCTGGGGCGAGCAGTACTTC.

The V call is TRBV4-1, the J call TRBJ2-7; weak D call: TRBD1 (6 bases). This CDR3 contains 14 residues. V dropped 0 bases and J dropped 2 bases, with 8 bases sitting between them. Germline loops: CDR1 MGHRA, CDR2 YSYEKL. The CDR3 region is CASSQEGAPYEQYF. In DNA, the CDR3 is TGCGCCAGCAGCCAAGAGGGGGCCCCCTACGAGCAGTACTTC.

The V call is TRBV7-2, the J call TRBJ2-2; the D gene is possibly TRBD1 (6 bases). V dropped 5 bases and J dropped 7 bases, with 17 bases sitting between them. The CDR3 length is 15 residues. In germline, CDR1 is SGHTA, CDR2 FQGNSA. CDR3 nucleotides: TGTGCCAGCAGCCTACGGGACACCTCTGTCGGGGAGCTGTTTTTT. Translating it yields CASSLRDTSVGELFF. The whole variable domain, filled in from reference TRBV7-2 and TRBJ2-2, reads GAGVSQSPSNKVTEKGKDVELRCDPISGHTALYWYRQSLGQGLEFLIYFQGNSAPDKSGLPSDRFSAERTGGSVSTLTIQRTQQEDSAVYLCASSLRDTSVGELFFGEGSRLTVL.

This sequence joins TRBV12-5 and TRBJ2-4; D might be TRBD2 (5 bases). The V and J ends lost 6 bases and 6 bases respectively, with 9 bases between them. CDR1 is LGHNT, CDR2 FRNRAP, per germline. The CDR3 spans 12 residues. The CDR3: CASGPDSNIQYF. CDR3 coding DNA: TGTGCTAGTGGCCCGGACTCAAACATTCAGTACTTC.

The chain links TRBV7-2 to TRBJ1-5; D not resolved. Trimming removed 3 bases from V and 1 base from J, with 10 bases in between. The CDR3 loop spans 15 amino acids. Germline V gives CDR1 SGHTA, CDR2 FQGNSA. The CDR3, as DNA: TGTGCCAGCAGCTTGGCTCCTGCCAGCAATCAGCCCCAGCATTTT. It specifies CASSLAPASNQPQHF.

The chain has TRBV5-4 and TRBJ1-2; 8 nucleotides match TRBD1. The trim removed 2 bases at V and 4 bases at J, leaving 1 base unmatched. Germline loops: CDR1 SGHNT, CDR2 YYREEE (reference sequence). The CDR3 sequence is 13 residues long. CDR3 sequence: CASSFDRGYGYTF. The CDR3 DNA sequence: TGTGCCAGCAGCTTTGACAGGGGCTATGGCTACACCTTC.

This rearrangement joins TRBV11-2 to TRBJ1-1, with unresolved D. The germline gives CDR1 SGHAT, CDR2 FQNNGV. CDR3 size: 13 residues. V was trimmed by 3 bases and J by 2 bases, leaving 7 bases between them. CDR3 sequence reads: CASSLEDNTEAFF. The DNA for the CDR3 is TGTGCCAGCAGCTTGGAGGATAACACTGAAGCTTTCTTT.

J is TRBJ2-7 and V is TRBV28; D is possibly TRBD2 (5 bases). CDR3 length: 15 amino acids. CDR1 MDHEN and CDR2 SYDVKM come from the germline V gene. Between the trimmed V and J ends, which lost 8 bases and 3 bases, there was a span of 20 bases. The CDR3 loop is CASSPNSRRGYEQYF. DNA for the CDR3: TGTGCCAGCTCCCCAAATAGTCGCCGGGGCTACGAGCAGTACTTC.

The chain employs TRBV10-3 and TRBJ2-1; 11 bases map to TRBD2. CDR3 size: 15 residues. V lost 5 bases and J lost 3; bases outside the gene matches: 3. The germline V gene has CDR1 ENHRY and CDR2 SYGVKD. CDR3 in DNA: TGTGCCATCAGTCCTAGCGGGGGGCGCTACAATGAGCAGTTCTTC. Translated: CAISPSGGRYNEQFF.

The CDR3 DNA reads as TGCGCCAGCAGCCAAGAGTCCAGGTCCTCCCTCTACGAGCAGTACTTC. Its translation is CASSQESRSSLYEQYF. V and J are TRBV4-3 and TRBJ2-7; unclear D gene. Germline-derived CDR1 and CDR2 are LGHNA and YSLEER. The CDR3 runs to 16 residues. V dropped 0 bases and J dropped 3 bases, with 15 bases sitting between them.

The chain recombines TRBV25-1 with TRBJ1-1, with 8 bases that match TRBD1. The CDR3 is 12 residues long. Germline V gene data show CDR1 as MGHDK and CDR2 as SYGVNS. Unmatched junction bases numbered 2, after V lost 7 bases and J lost 4 bases. CDR3 residues: CASTTGGTEAFF. DNA of the CDR3: TGTGCCAGCACAACAGGGGGCACTGAAGCTTTCTTT. Supplemented by reference TRBV25-1 and TRBJ1-1, the full variable domain reads EADIYQTPRYLVIGTGKKITLECSQTMGHDKMYWYQQDPGMELHLIHYSYGVNSTEKGDLSSESTVSRIRTEHFPLTLESARPSHTSQYLCASTTGGTEAFFGQGTRLTVV.

The V and J genes are TRBV2 and TRBJ2-2; 8 positions agree with TRBD2. Per germline, CDR1 SNHLY and CDR2 FYNNEI. This CDR3 region has 17 residues. V was clipped by 4 bases and J by 3 bases; unmatched bases: 10. The DNA for the CDR3 is TGTGCCAGCAGTGGACCCCCGAGCGGGAGATACACCGGGGAGCTGTTTTTT. Translating gives CASSGPPSGRYTGELFF.

The rearrangement links TRBV7-9 to TRBJ2-1; 12 nucleotides align to TRBD2. After removal of 5 bases from V and 9 bases from J, the junction contained 8 bases not matched to a gene. From germline, CDR1 is SEHNR and CDR2 FQNEAQ (reference sequence). The CDR3 has 15 residues. CDR3 protein: CASSHRLAGVLEQFF. The CDR3 nucleotides read TGTGCCAGCAGCCACAGACTAGCGGGAGTACTTGAGCAGTTCTTC.

The chain links TRBV14 to TRBJ2-4, with 8 bases that match TRBD2. This CDR3 has 16 amino acids. From germline, CDR1 is SGHDN and CDR2 FVKESK. The junction had 5 bases not matched to a gene; V was cut back by 4 bases and J by 0 bases. In DNA form, the CDR3 reads TGTGCCAGCAGCCCCTCGGGGGGGCTAGCCAAAAACATTCAGTACTTC. Encoded protein: CASSPSGGLAKNIQYF. The whole variable domain, remainder taken from reference TRBV14 and TRBJ2-4, is EAGVTQFPSHSVIEKGQTVTLRCDPISGHDNLYWYRRVMGKEIKFLLHFVKESKQDESGMPNNRFLAERTGGTYSTLKVQPAELEDSGVYFCASSPSGGLAKNIQYFGAGTRLSVL.

This chain connects TRBV4-3 to TRBJ2-2, with 7 bases that match TRBD2. In germline, CDR1 is LGHNA, CDR2 YSLEER. J lost 7 bases, V lost 3 bases, and 17 bases had no gene match. CDR3 length: 18 residues. CDR3 sequence reads: CASSQGSWGEGLFGELFF. The CDR3 nucleotides are TGCGCCAGCAGCCAGGGGTCTTGGGGGGAGGGCCTATTCGGGGAGCTGTTTTTT.

The V and J genes are TRBV29-1 and TRBJ2-6; the D is unclear. The CDR3 is 12 residues long. The V gene lost 6 bases and the J gene lost 0 bases, with 3 bases spanning the gap. Germline CDR1 and CDR2: SQVTM and ANQGSEA. CDR3 nucleotide sequence: TGCAGCGTGTACTCTGGGGCCAACGTCCTGACTTTC. Amino acid sequence: CSVYSGANVLTF. The full variable domain, completed using reference TRBV29-1 and TRBJ2-6, is SAVISQKPSRDICQRGTSLTIQCQVDSQVTMMFWYRQQPGQSLTLIATANQGSEATYESGFVIDKFPISRPNLTFSTLTVSNMSPEDSSIYLCSVYSGANVLTFGAGSRLTVL.

V gene TRBV19 combines with J gene TRBJ1-2; 7 bases match TRBD1. V shed 6 bases, J shed 2 bases, and the junction held 9 bases outside the gene matches. Germline V gene sequence: CDR1 LNHDA, CDR2 SQIVND (reference sequence). This CDR3 is 15 amino acids long. CDR3 in amino acids: CASRSTGQKNYGYTF. In DNA, the CDR3 is TGTGCCAGTAGAAGTACGGGACAGAAGAACTATGGCTACACCTTC.

This sequence joins TRBV19 and TRBJ2-3, with TRBD2 matching over 7 bases. The germline gives CDR1 LNHDA, CDR2 SQIVND (reference sequence). The trim removed 8 bases at V and 0 bases at J, leaving 8 bases unmatched. The CDR3 length is 15 residues. In DNA, the CDR3 is TGTGCCAGTGAAAGACTAGCTGCTAGCACAGATACGCAGTATTTT. It yields the protein CASERLAASTDTQYF.